This is a list of T cell receptor beta chains from one sample in a study of control samples from healthy donors and cancer patients. The table came from immunoSEQ multiplex PCR; TCRdb's copy has only in-frame clones and leaves some out. The sample has 150,000 to 160,000 clones, about 93% seen once. Sequences were obtained from blood. The receptors were gathered from a man between 45 and 60 years old in good health. CDR3s include the opening cysteine and the closing phenylalanine or tryptophan. A D gene is named only where the DNA matches it firmly. The listing skips clone size in some rows; elsewhere it reads once, few, many or a size class.

j_gene	abundance	v_gene	d_gene	CDR3aa	CDR3nt
TRBJ1-6	NA	TRBV28	NA	CASSQGSYNSPLHF	TGTGCCAGCAGTCAAGGCTCCTATAATTCACCCCTCCACTTT
TRBJ2-3	few	TRBV4-2	TRBD2	CASSLITGTSGTDTQYF	TGTGCCAGCAGCCTAATTACCGGGACTAGCGGCACAGATACGCAGTATTTT
TRBJ2-1	NA	TRBV20-1	TRBD1	CSASIRTGGLDEQFF	TGCAGTGCTAGTATTAGGACAGGGGGCCTGGATGAGCAGTTCTTC
TRBJ2-1	NA	TRBV3-1/TRBV3-2	TRBD1	CASSRRSQDREFF	TGTGCCAGCAGCCGCCGAAGTCAGGACAGGGAATTCTTC
TRBJ2-5	NA	TRBV19	NA	CASSIVLGQETQYF	TGTGCCAGTAGTATTGTGTTAGGTCAAGAGACCCAGTACTTC
TRBJ2-1	once	TRBV27	TRBD1	CASSLGTGGNEQFF	TGTGCCAGCAGTTTAGGGACAGGAGGCAATGAGCAGTTCTTC
TRBJ1-2	NA	TRBV7-2	TRBD1	CANEDRAYGYTF	TGTGCCAACGAAGACAGGGCGTATGGCTACACCTTC
TRBJ1-2	NA	TRBV18	NA	CASSRQGRDGYTF	TGTGCCAGCTCAAGGCAGGGACGGGACGGCTACACCTTC
TRBJ1-1	NA	TRBV5-1	NA	CASSWNTGTNTEAFF	TGCGCCAGCAGCTGGAACACCGGGACCAACACTGAAGCTTTCTTT
TRBJ2-2	NA	TRBV27	NA	CASSLYGSVVGELFF	TGTGCCAGCAGTTTATACGGGAGCGTGGTCGGGGAGCTGTTTTTT
TRBJ2-1	NA	TRBV11-3	TRBD2	CASSCPLAGEYNEQFF	TGTGCCAGCAGCTGCCCACTAGCGGGAGAGTACAATGAGCAGTTCTTC
TRBJ2-3	NA	TRBV19	TRBD2	CASSRALAGGGFADTQYF	TGTGCCAGTAGTCGGGCGCTAGCGGGAGGTGGGTTCGCAGATACGCAGTATTTT
TRBJ2-7	few	TRBV6-5	NA	CASRDAGEQYF	TGTGCCAGCAGGGATGCAGGAGAGCAGTACTTC
TRBJ2-5	NA	TRBV4-1	TRBD2	CASSRRSSGLLQETQYF	TGCGCCAGCAGCCGCAGATCTAGCGGGCTGCTCCAAGAGACCCAGTACTTC
TRBJ2-7	NA	TRBV24-1	TRBD2	CATSDQASGRYEQYF	TGTGCCACCAGTGATCAAGCTAGCGGGAGATACGAGCAGTACTTC
TRBJ2-7	NA	TRBV5-1	TRBD2	CASSPRGSGRALSYEQYF	TGCGCCAGCAGCCCTCGGGGTAGCGGGAGGGCCCTCTCCTACGAGCAGTACTTC
TRBJ1-3	NA	TRBV7-8	NA	CASSRTGISGNTIYF	TGTGCCAGCAGCCGCACTGGAATCTCTGGAAACACCATATATTTT
TRBJ2-1	NA	TRBV5-6	NA	CASSFSGDEQFF	TGTGCCAGCAGCTTTTCGGGCGATGAGCAGTTCTTC
TRBJ2-1	NA	TRBV24-1	NA	CATKDSLSYNEQFF	TGTGCCACCAAAGACAGCCTTTCCTACAATGAGCAGTTCTTC
TRBJ2-7	NA	TRBV10-3	TRBD1	CAISIKDRDEQYF	TGTGCCATCAGTATTAAAGACAGGGACGAGCAGTACTTC
TRBJ1-5	NA	TRBV5-1	NA	CASSLGRSRGSNQPQHF	TGCGCCAGCAGCCTGGGACGGTCGAGGGGTAGCAATCAGCCCCAGCATTTT
TRBJ2-3	NA	TRBV7-2	NA	CASSQGGTGNTDTQYF	TGTGCCAGCAGCCAAGGAGGGACTGGTAACACAGATACGCAGTATTTT
TRBJ2-5	NA	TRBV28	NA	CASSSRARGETQYF	TGTGCCAGCAGTTCGCGCGCCAGGGGAGAGACCCAGTACTTC
TRBJ2-7	NA	TRBV6-6	TRBD1	CASGDRGLYEQYF	TGTGCCAGCGGGGACAGGGGGCTCTACGAGCAGTACTTC
TRBJ2-7	once	TRBV28	TRBD1	CASSFPQGARVGSGEQYF	TGTGCCAGCAGTTTCCCGCAGGGGGCGAGAGTAGGTTCGGGCGAGCAGTACTTC
TRBJ1-5	NA	TRBV5-1	NA	CASSPEGGKQPQHF	TGCGCCAGCAGCCCAGAGGGGGGGAAGCAGCCCCAGCATTTT
TRBJ1-2	NA	TRBV20-1	NA	CSASPGGYTF	TGCAGTGCTAGCCCCGGAGGCTACACCTTC
TRBJ2-1	NA	TRBV27	TRBD1	CASTLGDSNSYNEQFF	TGTGCCAGCACCTTGGGGGACAGTAACTCCTACAATGAGCAGTTCTTC
TRBJ2-7	few	TRBV6-5	NA	CASRKVASAPYEQYF	TGTGCCAGCAGAAAAGTGGCTAGCGCTCCCTACGAGCAGTACTTC
TRBJ1-4	NA	TRBV30	NA	CAWSRQSGNEKLFF	TGTGCCTGGAGTAGACAGAGCGGGAATGAAAAACTGTTTTTT
TRBJ2-3	NA	TRBV6-4	NA	CASSDAGGGTDTQYF	TGTGCCAGCAGTGACGCTGGGGGCGGCACAGATACGCAGTATTTT
TRBJ1-6	NA	TRBV7-9	TRBD1	CASSLQGALLSPLHF	TGTGCCAGCAGCTTACAGGGGGCTCTTCTTTCACCCCTCCACTTT
TRBJ1-3	NA	TRBV6-1	NA	CASSEALRNTIYF	TGTGCCAGCAGTGAAGCGCTTCGGAACACCATATATTTT
TRBJ2-2	NA	TRBV12-5	NA	CASVSDLANTGELFF	TGTGCTAGTGTTTCGGACCTCGCGAACACCGGGGAGCTGTTTTTT
TRBJ2-2	NA	TRBV5-4	NA	CASSPVVALNTGELFF	TGTGCCAGCAGCCCCGTAGTAGCCCTGAACACCGGGGAGCTGTTTTTT
TRBJ2-7	NA	TRBV10-2	TRBD2	CASSRTSLSYEQYF	TGCGCCAGCAGCAGGACTAGCCTCTCCTACGAGCAGTACTTC
TRBJ2-2	NA	TRBV10-3	NA	CAISTWGTANTGELFF	TGTGCCATCAGTACTTGGGGGACCGCGAACACCGGGGAGCTGTTTTTT
TRBJ2-7	NA	TRBV3-1/TRBV3-2	NA	CASSQVAYEQYF	TGTGCCAGCAGCCAAGTAGCCTACGAGCAGTACTTC
TRBJ1-2	NA	TRBV4-2	NA	CASSQEEGKWGGYTF	TGTGCCAGCAGCCAAGAGGAGGGGAAGTGGGGCGGCTACACCTTC
TRBJ2-1	NA	TRBV11-3	TRBD2	CASSPSSGGPYNEQFF	TGTGCCAGCAGCCCCAGTAGCGGGGGGCCCTACAATGAGCAGTTCTTC
TRBJ2-3	NA	TRBV5-1	NA	CASSLYGGKDTQYF	TGCGCCAGCAGCTTGTACGGGGGCAAGGATACGCAGTATTTT
TRBJ2-1	NA	TRBV28	TRBD2	CASSILAGGLYNEQFF	TGTGCCAGCAGCATCCTAGCGGGAGGGTTGTACAATGAGCAGTTCTTC
TRBJ2-1	NA	TRBV2	TRBD1	CASSEQLQDRGEQFF	TGTGCCAGCAGTGAGCAACTACAAGACAGGGGTGAGCAGTTCTTC
TRBJ2-7	NA	TRBV27	NA	CASSLSGTPYEQYF	TGTGCCAGCAGTTTATCGGGGACACCCTACGAGCAGTACTTC
TRBJ2-3	NA	TRBV5-1	TRBD2	CASSFGLEADTQYF	TGCGCCAGCAGCTTTGGACTAGAGGCAGATACGCAGTATTTT
TRBJ1-2	NA	TRBV5-1	NA	CASSLATQNYGYTF	TGCGCCAGCAGCTTAGCGACACAGAACTATGGCTACACCTTC
TRBJ1-6	NA	TRBV7-9	NA	CASSPDVNNSPLHF	TGTGCCAGCAGCCCAGACGTCAATAATTCACCCCTCCACTTT
TRBJ2-7	NA	TRBV3-1/TRBV3-2	TRBD1	CASSQGTGTYEQYF	TGTGCCAGCAGCCAAGGGACAGGGACCTACGAGCAGTACTTC
TRBJ2-5	NA	TRBV9	NA	CASSVGLWETQYF	TGTGCCAGCAGCGTAGGACTATGGGAGACCCAGTACTTC